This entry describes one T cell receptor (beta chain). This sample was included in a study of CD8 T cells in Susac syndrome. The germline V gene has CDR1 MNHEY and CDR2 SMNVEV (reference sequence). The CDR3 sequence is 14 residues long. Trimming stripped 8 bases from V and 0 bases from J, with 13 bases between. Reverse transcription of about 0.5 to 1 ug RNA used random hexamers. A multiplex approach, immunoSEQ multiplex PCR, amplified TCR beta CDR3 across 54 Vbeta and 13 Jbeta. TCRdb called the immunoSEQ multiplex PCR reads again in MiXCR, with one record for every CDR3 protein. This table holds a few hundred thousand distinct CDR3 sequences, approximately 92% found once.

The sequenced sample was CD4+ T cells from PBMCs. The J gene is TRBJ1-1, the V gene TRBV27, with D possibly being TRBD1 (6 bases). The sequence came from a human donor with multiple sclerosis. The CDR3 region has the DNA TGTGCCAGCCGTTCTGGGGGCATGAACACTGAAGCTTTCTTT. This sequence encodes CASRSGGMNTEAFF.